These 26 T cell receptor beta chains were all obtained from the same sample, sequenced in a study of cytomegalovirus exposure and HLA in healthy donors. Primers: 60 Vbeta forward and 13 Jbeta reverse. Sequenced by immunoSEQ multiplex PCR; TCRdb stores in-frame clones only, minus some. The sample has around 100,000 clones; 60% to 80% are singletons. The sequencing sample was made of PBMCs. Receptors originate from a man aged 45-60 years in good health and CMV-seropositive.

This chain connects TRBV27 to TRBJ2-7, with 9 bases that match TRBD2. The V segment lost 0 bases and the J segment 7 bases; nucleotides outside the gene matches: 1. Looked up from germline, CDR1 is MNHEY and CDR2 is SMNVEV (reference sequence). The length of the CDR3 is 13 residues. CDR3 residues: CASSLSAGGEQYF. The CDR3, as DNA: TGTGCCAGCAGTTTATCGGCGGGGGGGGAGCAGTACTTC.

This rearrangement joins TRBV27 to TRBJ1-5; a possible D gene is TRBD1 (6 bases). Deletions cut 6 bases from V and 3 bases from J, with 24 bases between. This CDR3 is 18 amino acids long. Germline-derived CDR1 and CDR2 are MNHEY and SMNVEV (reference sequence). CDR3 sequence: CASRAHGGGEGSNQPQHF. The CDR3 DNA sequence: TGTGCCAGCAGAGCCCATGGGGGGGGCGAGGGTTCCAATCAGCCCCAGCATTTT.

This sequence joins TRBV7-8 and TRBJ2-5; 7 positions agree with TRBD1. Germline trimming cut 1 base from V and 6 bases from J; bases unmatched to any gene: 5. This CDR3 is built from 14 residues. Germline loops: CDR1 SGHVS, CDR2 FQNEAQ. The CDR3 protein is CASSLDAGGKTQYF. The CDR3 DNA follows: TGTGCCAGCAGCTTAGATGCAGGGGGAAAGACCCAGTACTTC.

The chain has TRBV30 and TRBJ2-7; possible D gene TRBD1, 5 bases. This CDR3 comprises 12 residues. The germline gives CDR1 GTSNPN, CDR2 SVGIG (reference sequence). The V gene lost 5 bases and the J gene lost 2 bases, with 10 bases spanning the gap. The CDR3 DNA reads TGTGCCTGGGAAAAAGGGGCCTACGAGCAGTACTTC. It is translated as CAWEKGAYEQYF.

CDR3 region: CASSIDLLGGQPQHF. The CDR3, as DNA: TGTGCCAGTAGTATAGACCTACTTGGAGGTCAGCCCCAGCATTTT. This sequence joins TRBV19 and TRBJ1-5; D call uncertain. The V end lost 0 bases, the J end lost 6 bases, and 12 bases lay between the germline ends. CDR3 length: 15 residues. Germline V gene sequence: CDR1 LNHDA, CDR2 SQIVND (reference sequence).

The V gene is TRBV30, the J gene TRBJ1-3; 7 nucleotides agree with TRBD1. The CDR3 is 15 amino acids. Per the germline V gene, CDR1 is GTSNPN and CDR2 is SVGIG (reference sequence). Unmatched junction bases numbered 7, after V lost 4 bases and J lost 1 base. CDR3: CAWKRDRASGNTIYF. CDR3 sequence (DNA): TGTGCCTGGAAGCGAGACAGGGCATCTGGAAACACCATATATTTT.

The chain joins TRBV19 to TRBJ2-1; perhaps TRBD2 as D (7 bases). V lost 7 bases and J 10 bases, leaving 17 bases between the germline ends. The V gene's germline CDR1 is LNHDA and CDR2 SQIVND (reference sequence). The CDR3 has 13 residues. The CDR3 loop reads CASTLGGPREQFF. In DNA form, the CDR3 reads TGTGCCAGTACCCTGGGGGGGCCCCGGGAGCAGTTCTTC.

The genes are TRBV27 and TRBJ1-5; D not certain. This CDR3 is 15 amino acids long. V was clipped by 4 bases and J by 4 bases, with 14 bases between them. The germline CDR1 and CDR2 sequences are MNHEY and SMNVEV (reference sequence). Here the CDR3 DNA reads TGTGCCAGCAGTTCCCTCGCGGGGAATAATCAGCCCCAGCATTTT. Residues: CASSSLAGNNQPQHF.

This chain joins TRBV2 and TRBJ2-5; 9 positions agree with TRBD1. This CDR3 region has 15 residues. Losses at the gene ends were 2 bases for V and 9 bases for J; bases not matched to a gene: 10. The germline V gene has CDR1 SNHLY and CDR2 FYNNEI. In nucleotides, the CDR3 is TGTGCCAGCAGTGAATGGGACAGGGCCGGGGTGGCCCAGTACTTC. It translates to CASSEWDRAGVAQYF.

Only one count was recorded for this clone. The rearrangement joins TRBV7-6 to TRBJ2-7; 7 bases map to TRBD1. V lost 5 bases, J lost 0 bases, and 4 bases stayed unmatched. There are 14 residues in the CDR3. The V gene's germline CDR1 is SGHVS and CDR2 FNYEAQ. Here the CDR3 reads CASSLDRASYEQYF. Written as DNA, the CDR3 is TGTGCCAGCAGCCTAGACAGGGCCTCCTACGAGCAGTACTTC.

The rearrangement links TRBV9 to TRBJ1-5; no reliable D call. The CDR3 totals 13 residues. V was cut by 2 bases and J by 3 bases, with 6 bases left in between. Per germline, CDR1 SGDLS and CDR2 YYNGEE. The CDR3 reads CASSVTPNQPQHF. CDR3 coding DNA: TGTGCCAGCAGCGTTACTCCCAATCAGCCCCAGCATTTT.

The chain carries TRBV5-6 and TRBJ1-6; TRBD1 matches 9 bases. V shed 4 bases and J 7 bases; nucleotides not matched to a gene: 3. The CDR3 covers 14 residues. Germline-derived CDR1 and CDR2 are SGHDT and YYEEEE. As DNA, the CDR3 is TGTGCCAGCAGCCCGGGACAGGGAAATTCACCCCTCCACTTT. Translated: CASSPGQGNSPLHF. Full variable domain (outside the CDR3, taken from reference TRBV5-6 and TRBJ1-6): DAGVTQSPTHLIKTRGQQVTLRCSPKSGHDTVSWYQQALGQGPQFIFQYYEEEERQRGNFPDRFSGHQFPNYSSELNVNALLLGDSALYLCASSPGQGNSPLHFGNGTRLTVT.

This clone was observed once. The junction departs from germline at one end; a sequencing error may be responsible. This sequence joins TRBV29-1 and TRBJ1-2; possibly TRBD1 for D (5 bases). Germline lookup yields CDR1 SQVTM and CDR2 ANQGSEA. The CDR3 has 12 residues. The CDR3 DNA sequence: TGCAGCTTTGACCAGGGATTCTATGGCTACACCTTC. Translation gives CSFDQGFYGYTF.

The rearrangement uses TRBV10-3 and TRBJ2-6; 9 bases fit TRBD1. CDR3 size: 17 residues. V shed 3 bases, J shed 0 bases, and the junction held 3 bases outside the gene matches. Germline V gives CDR1 ENHRY, CDR2 SYGVKD. The CDR3 bases are TGTGCCATCAGTGAAGGGGACAGGGCCTCTGGGGCCAACGTCCTGACTTTC. Amino acids: CAISEGDRASGANVLTF.

The chain combines TRBV28 with TRBJ2-7, with D uncertain. The CDR3 is 11 amino acids. CDR1 and CDR2 (germline): MDHEN, SYDVKM. Trimming removed 1 base from V and 7 bases from J, with 5 bases in between. CDR3 residues: CASSLYQEQYF. CDR3 DNA sequence: TGTGCCAGCAGTTTATACCAGGAGCAGTACTTC.

The chain couples TRBV19 to TRBJ1-2; TRBD1 might be the D (5 bases). The V and J ends lost 6 bases and 3 bases respectively, with 14 bases between them. Germline V CDR1 and CDR2: LNHDA, SQIVND (reference sequence). The CDR3 is made up of 14 amino acids. CDR3 protein: CASRPPGVYYGYTF. The CDR3, as DNA: TGTGCCAGTAGACCTCCGGGGGTGTACTATGGCTACACCTTC.

In this sample, this clone turned up once. V is TRBV5-1 and J is TRBJ2-1, with D possibly being TRBD2 (7 bases). The CDR3 consists of 15 residues. CDR1 and CDR2 (germline): SGHRS, YFSETQ. Trimming left V 5 bases short and J 2 bases short, with 14 bases between. Written as DNA, the CDR3 is TGCGCCAGCAGTCCCCGCGGGGGCCCCTACAATGAGCAGTTCTTC. Its translation is CASSPRGGPYNEQFF.

The V call is TRBV5-8, the J call TRBJ2-7, with 9 bases matching TRBD1. Losses at the gene ends were 4 bases for V and 2 bases for J; bases not matched to a gene: 10. In germline, CDR1 is SGHTS, CDR2 YDEGEE. This CDR3 is built from 16 residues. The CDR3 is CASSQGQGMWAYEQYF. In DNA, the CDR3 is TGTGCCAGCAGCCAAGGACAGGGGATGTGGGCCTACGAGCAGTACTTC.

This rearrangement joins TRBV4-1 to TRBJ2-5; D perhaps matches TRBD1 (6 bases). This CDR3 has 14 residues. Trimming removed 4 bases from V and 5 bases from J, with 14 bases in between. Germline values: CDR1 MGHRA, CDR2 YSYEKL. CDR3 DNA sequence: TGCGCCAGCAGCCCCCGGACAGCGTGGGAGACCCAGTACTTC. It translates to CASSPRTAWETQYF.

A single count supports this clone. V and J are TRBV11-3 and TRBJ1-5; D might be TRBD1 (5 bases). Between the trimmed V and J ends, which lost 6 bases and 2 bases, there was a span of 11 bases. CDR3 length: 14 amino acids. Germline CDR1 and CDR2: SGHNT and YENEEA. The DNA for the CDR3 is TGTGCCAGCAGGTTAAGACAGTGCAATCAGCCCCAGCATTTT. Its translation: CASRLRQCNQPQHF.

The chain employs TRBV10-3 and TRBJ1-4, with 7 bases matching TRBD1. Germline V gene data show CDR1 as ENHRY and CDR2 as SYGVKD. Trimming took 3 bases from V and 1 from J; bases not matched to a gene: 5. The CDR3 sequence is 16 residues long. In DNA, the CDR3 is TGTGCCATCAGTGAAAAAGGGGGCGGAACTAATGAAAAACTGTTTTTT. This codes for CAISEKGGGTNEKLFF.

Only one count was recorded for this clone. The chain couples TRBV19 to TRBJ1-3; 7 bases are shared with TRBD1. V was pared by 7 bases and J by 3 bases, with 12 bases of the junction left unmatched. CDR3 length equals 16 residues. From germline, CDR1 is LNHDA and CDR2 SQIVND (reference sequence). The CDR3 region has the DNA TGTGCCAGTACGATTCTAACAGGGGCAGTTGGAAACACCATATATTTT. It encodes CASTILTGAVGNTIYF.

This clone is a singleton in its sample. J is TRBJ1-2 and V is TRBV6-1; no firm D call. The CDR3 has 14 amino acids. Germline V gene data show CDR1 as MNHNS and CDR2 as SASEGT. V was shortened by 4 bases and J by 2 bases, with 11 bases between the two germline ends. The CDR3 DNA reads TGTGCCAGCAGTGTTTCCAGGCGAAACTATGGCTACACCTTC. Its translation: CASSVSRRNYGYTF.

A few counts support this clone. The rearrangement links TRBV5-1 to TRBJ1-1; a weak D match, TRBD1 (5 bases). In germline, CDR1 is SGHRS, CDR2 YFSETQ. The CDR3 consists of 13 residues. V was cut by 4 bases and J by 1 base, with 8 bases left in between. The CDR3 DNA is TGCGCCAGCAGCGTGGACAAGAACACTGAAGCTTTCTTT. This gives the protein CASSVDKNTEAFF.

This clone has just one count. The chain carries TRBV23-1 and TRBJ2-2; D remains unclear. TRBV23-1 is flagged as an ORF with uncertain function. The CDR3 runs to 14 residues. V was shortened by 9 bases and J by 5 bases, with 16 bases between the two germline ends. The CDR3: CARFTTDQTGELFF. For the CDR3, the DNA is TGCGCCAGATTTACGACTGACCAGACCGGGGAGCTGTTTTTT.

The table lists this clone with a count of one. The chain employs TRBV5-1 and TRBJ2-2; 8 bases fit TRBD2. The CDR3 spans 17 residues. V gave up 3 bases and J gave up 4 bases; unmatched junction bases: 11. In germline, CDR1 is SGHRS, CDR2 YFSETQ. The CDR3 nucleotides read TGCGCCAGCAGCTCATCCCTCAGCGGGAGTGGCACCGGGGAGCTGTTTTTT. Amino acid sequence: CASSSSLSGSGTGELFF.